This passage covers 13 T cell receptor beta chains from one sample sequenced in a study of identical twins. TCRdb fed the 5' RACE reads into MiXCR, producing one record per CDR3 protein. Among a few hundred thousand distinct CDR3 sequences listed, 8% to 11% were seen once. Material: memory T cells sorted from blood. These receptors were taken from a man between 45 and 60 years old in good health.

This clonotype has at least ten counts. This chain links TRBV4-2 with TRBJ2-1, with D unresolved. V was cut by 3 bases and J by 10 bases, with 13 bases left in between. This CDR3 spans 13 amino acids. The germline V gene encodes CDR1 LGHNA and CDR2 YNFKEQ. The CDR3 sequence: CASSQASEDEQFF. In DNA form, the CDR3 reads TGTGCCAGCAGCCAGGCCTCTGAGGACGAGCAGTTCTTC.

This clonotype showed up just a few times. The chain employs TRBV2 and TRBJ2-7; D gene uncertain. The length of the CDR3 is 11 residues. CDR1 is SNHLY, CDR2 FYNNEI, per germline. V lost 6 bases, J lost 7 bases, and 10 bases lay in between. The CDR3 DNA is TGTGCCAGCAGGCTTCGAGCTGAGCAGTACTTC. This sequence encodes CASRLRAEQYF.

This clonotype occurred once. V usage is TRBV9 and J usage is TRBJ2-2, with unresolved D. This CDR3 contains 15 residues. Trimming left V 0 bases short and J 4 bases short, with 10 bases between. Per the germline V gene, CDR1 is SGDLS and CDR2 is YYNGEE. As DNA, the CDR3 is TGTGCCAGCAGCGTAGAGGCTACGGGCACCGGGGAGCTGTTTTTT. Its translation is CASSVEATGTGELFF.

This clonotype was picked up many times. This sequence joins TRBV29-1 and TRBJ1-2, with D perhaps matching TRBD1 (6 bases). V lost 4 bases to trimming and J lost 8 bases, with 11 bases between them. Germline V lookup: CDR1 SQVTM, CDR2 ANQGSEA. CDR3 length equals 11 residues. The CDR3 bases are TGCAGCGTTGTGACAGGTTACGGCTACACCTTC. This codes for CSVVTGYGYTF.

This clonotype showed up many times. The chain is built from TRBV20-1 and TRBJ2-1; TRBD2 agrees at 16 bases. The CDR3 contains 14 residues. In germline, CDR1 is DFQATT, CDR2 SNEGSKA (reference sequence). Trimming removed 7 bases from V and 9 bases from J; junction bases left unmatched: 6. In DNA, the CDR3 is TGCAGTGAACCGGGACTAGCGGGGGGGCCTGAGCAGTTCTTC. This translates into CSEPGLAGGPEQFF.

The chain carries TRBV7-2 and TRBJ2-1; TRBD1 might be the D (6 bases). The germline V gene encodes CDR1 SGHTA and CDR2 FQGNSA. The length of the CDR3 is 13 residues. The V end was cut by 4 bases, the J end by 7 bases, with 11 bases between. The CDR3 sequence: CASSWGRVNEQFF. CDR3 coding DNA: TGTGCCAGCAGCTGGGGGCGGGTGAATGAGCAGTTCTTC. The full variable domain, its missing parts supplied by reference TRBV7-2 and TRBJ2-1, is GAGVSQSPSNKVTEKGKDVELRCDPISGHTALYWYRQSLGQGLEFLIYFQGNSAPDKSGLPSDRFSAERTGGSVSTLTIQRTQQEDSAVYLCASSWGRVNEQFFGPGTRLTVL.

Many counts were recorded for this clonotype. The chain's CDR3 is CASSHLAFHEQFF. In DNA, the CDR3 is TGTGCCAGCAGCCACTTAGCATTCCATGAGCAGTTCTTC. The chain uses TRBV14 and TRBJ2-1, with D hard to call. The CDR3 runs to 13 residues. Trimming shortened V by 3 bases and J by 8 bases, and 11 bases separated the two germline ends. Germline V lookup: CDR1 SGHDN, CDR2 FVKESK.

This clonotype was found many times. This chain connects TRBV27 to TRBJ2-1; D is ambiguous. Germline V lookup: CDR1 MNHEY, CDR2 SMNVEV (reference sequence). The CDR3 is 13 amino acids. The V end was cut by 3 bases, the J end by 4 bases, with 7 bases between. The CDR3 DNA reads as TGTGCCAGCAGTTTGGGAAATTACAATGAGCAGTTCTTC. Its protein product is CASSLGNYNEQFF.

This clonotype came up many times. This chain links TRBV6-1 with TRBJ1-1; D possibly corresponds to TRBD1 (5 bases). The CDR3 is 14 amino acids. V shed 4 bases and J shed 1 base, with 10 bases lying between them. Germline CDR1 MNHNS, CDR2 SASEGT. Here the CDR3 DNA reads TGTGCCAGCAGTGTTTACAGGTGGAACACTGAAGCTTTCTTT. Its protein is CASSVYRWNTEAFF.

The chain carries TRBV19 and TRBJ2-4; weak D call: TRBD1 (5 bases). The CDR3 contains 17 residues. From germline, CDR1 is LNHDA and CDR2 SQIVND (reference sequence). Trimming pared 5 bases from V and 0 bases from J, leaving 17 bases between. Here the CDR3 reads CASSSYYQGIAKNIQYF. In nucleotides, the CDR3 is TGTGCCAGTAGTTCCTACTATCAGGGAATAGCCAAAAACATTCAGTACTTC. The whole variable domain, remainder taken from reference TRBV19 and TRBJ2-4, is DGGITQSPKYLFRKEGQNVTLSCEQNLNHDAMYWYRQDPGQGLRLIYYSQIVNDFQKGDIAEGYSVSREKKESFPLTVTSAQKNPTAFYLCASSSYYQGIAKNIQYFGAGTRLSVL.

This clonotype was observed at least ten times. The J gene is TRBJ2-7, the V gene TRBV7-2, with D possibly matching TRBD1 (6 bases). The length of the CDR3 is 14 residues. The V and J ends lost 1 base and 1 base respectively, with 8 bases between them. Germline CDR1 reads SGHTA; CDR2 reads FQGNSA. CDR3 region: CASSLEQGSYEQYF. The CDR3 coding sequence is TGTGCCAGCAGCTTAGAACAGGGATCCTACGAGCAGTACTTC. Variable domain in full (rest from reference TRBV7-2 and TRBJ2-7): GAGVSQSPSNKVTEKGKDVELRCDPISGHTALYWYRQSLGQGLEFLIYFQGNSAPDKSGLPSDRFSAERTGGSVSTLTIQRTQQEDSAVYLCASSLEQGSYEQYFGPGTRLTVT.

The rearrangement links TRBV7-2 to TRBJ2-3; D is possibly TRBD1 (6 bases). The CDR3 extends over 16 amino acids. The germline gives CDR1 SGHTA, CDR2 FQGNSA. The germline V and J ends were trimmed by 2 bases and 2 bases, with 14 bases remaining between them. CDR3 protein: CASSLNWGLNTDTQYF. The CDR3 nucleotides are TGTGCCAGCAGCTTAAATTGGGGGCTAAACACAGATACGCAGTATTTT.

The chain uses TRBV20-1 and TRBJ2-1; weak D call: TRBD1 (5 bases). CDR1 and CDR2 from the germline V gene are DFQATT and SNEGSKA (reference sequence). The CDR3 totals 12 residues. Trimming pared 2 bases from V and 9 bases from J, leaving 11 bases between. CDR3 in DNA: TGCAGTGCTAGACCAATTCAGGGTGAGCAGTTCTTC. Amino acid sequence: CSARPIQGEQFF.